This T cell receptor (beta chain) came from a study of shared T cell receptors in the human thymus. Trimming left V 5 bases short and J 9 bases short, with 8 bases between. The germline V gene encodes CDR1 MDHEN and CDR2 SYDVKM. There are 11 residues in the CDR3. Profiled with immunoSEQ multiplex PCR; TCRdb holds only in-frame clones, not every one. The profile covers 500,000 to 550,000 clones, with roughly 74% appearing a single time and 0.013% taken by the ten largest. These data also featured in a second study, about human thymus T cells. Per that paper: Thymic and blood repertoires appeared to carry a bias in their V and J gene usage.

The source of this sequence is a boy in the first two years of life with a congenital heart defect. The sequencing sample was made of thymocytes. The chain has TRBV28 and TRBJ1-5; D is unresolved. For the CDR3, the DNA is TGTGCCAGCAGTACGGGAGGGCCCCAGCATTTT. It is translated as CASSTGGPQHF.